Presented here are 2 T cell receptor beta chains from one specimen sequenced in a study of blood T cells in healthy people across ages. For the second PCR, which ran for about 6 to 11 cycles, a sample-barcoded 5' primer and a J-beta primer mix were used. TCRdb ran MiXCR on the 5' RACE reads and lists one entry per CDR3 protein. The sample consists of around 800,000 distinct CDR3 sequences, under 30% of them appearing once. This same sample was also taken into another study, of T cells of mothers and their children.

The sample consisted of blood. Receptor source: a boy younger than 18 in good health.

This sequence joins TRBV7-2 and TRBJ1-4; the D is unclear. The CDR3 has 14 amino acids. The germline V and J ends were trimmed by 1 base and 8 bases, with 11 bases remaining between them. Germline V CDR1 and CDR2: SGHTA, FQGNSA. CDR3 residues: CASSLGYREEKLFF. CDR3 DNA: TGTGCCAGCAGCTTAGGATACCGGGAAGAAAAACTGTTTTTT.

This clonotype was recorded a few times. CDR3 sequence (DNA): TGTGCCAGCAGCCGGAGGGGTCTCCAAGAGACCCAGTACTTC. This translates into CASSRRGLQETQYF. The genes are TRBV7-2 and TRBJ2-5; possible D gene TRBD2, 6 bases. The germline gives CDR1 SGHTA, CDR2 FQGNSA. This CDR3 spans 14 amino acids. With 5 bases removed from V and 1 base from J, the gap between germline ends came to 11 bases. Full variable domain (missing parts from reference TRBV7-2 and TRBJ2-5): GAGVSQSPSNKVTEKGKDVELRCDPISGHTALYWYRQSLGQGLEFLIYFQGNSAPDKSGLPSDRFSAERTGGSVSTLTIQRTQQEDSAVYLCASSRRGLQETQYFGPGTRLLVL.